This T cell receptor beta chain was identified in a study of radiation and T cells in renal cell carcinoma. Findings and caveats of the study: Pretreatment tumor biopsies were lacking, so baseline clonotypes are unknown.

Documented time point: blood 4 weeks post-SBRT, at nephrectomy. Treatment: 15 Gy SBRT to primary tumor, nephrectomy 4 weeks later. Nephrectomy followed 15 Gy stereotactic body radiation by 4 weeks. Germline values: CDR1 SGHRS, CDR2 YFSETQ. This CDR3 comprises 13 residues. V lost 0 bases and J lost 4, with 6 bases in between. Here immunoSEQ multiplex PCR was the method, and the copy in TCRdb shows in-frame clones only, minus some. The sample holds 75,000 to 95,000 clones, around 85% seen once. On this clone itself: The antigen is undetermined.

Sequences were derived from blood, sampled from a patient whose treatment included radiotherapy and nephrectomy. This clonotype originated in a man aged 50-59 years with renal cell carcinoma. The rearrangement joins TRBV5-1 to TRBJ2-3; D unresolved. The CDR3 loop reads CASSLESADTQYF. The CDR3 coding sequence is TGCGCCAGCAGCTTGGAGAGCGCAGATACGCAGTATTTT.